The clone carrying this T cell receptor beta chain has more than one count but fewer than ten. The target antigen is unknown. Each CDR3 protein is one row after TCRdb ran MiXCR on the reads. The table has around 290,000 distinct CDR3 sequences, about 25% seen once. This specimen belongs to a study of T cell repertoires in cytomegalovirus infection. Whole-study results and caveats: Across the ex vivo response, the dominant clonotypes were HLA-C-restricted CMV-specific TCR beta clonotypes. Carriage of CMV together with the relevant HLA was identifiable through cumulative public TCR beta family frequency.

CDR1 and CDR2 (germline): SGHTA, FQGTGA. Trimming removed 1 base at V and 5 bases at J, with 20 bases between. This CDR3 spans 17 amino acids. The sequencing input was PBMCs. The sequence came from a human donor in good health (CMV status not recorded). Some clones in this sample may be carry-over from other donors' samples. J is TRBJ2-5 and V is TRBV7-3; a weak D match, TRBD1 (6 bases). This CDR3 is CASSLSGPGAPGETQYF. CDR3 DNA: TGTGCCAGCAGCTTAAGTGGGCCAGGGGCGCCAGGGGAGACCCAGTACTTC.